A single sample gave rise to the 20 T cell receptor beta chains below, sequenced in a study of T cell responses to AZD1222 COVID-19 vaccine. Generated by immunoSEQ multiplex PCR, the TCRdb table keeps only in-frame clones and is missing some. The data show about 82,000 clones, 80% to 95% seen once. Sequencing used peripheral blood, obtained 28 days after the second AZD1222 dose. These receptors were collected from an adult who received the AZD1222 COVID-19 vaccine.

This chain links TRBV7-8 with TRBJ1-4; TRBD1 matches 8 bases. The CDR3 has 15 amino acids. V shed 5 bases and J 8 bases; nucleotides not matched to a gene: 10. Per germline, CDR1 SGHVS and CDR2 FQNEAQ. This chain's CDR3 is CASSQTRQGNEKLFF. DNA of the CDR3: TGTGCCAGCAGCCAAACTAGACAGGGGAACGAAAAACTGTTTTTT.

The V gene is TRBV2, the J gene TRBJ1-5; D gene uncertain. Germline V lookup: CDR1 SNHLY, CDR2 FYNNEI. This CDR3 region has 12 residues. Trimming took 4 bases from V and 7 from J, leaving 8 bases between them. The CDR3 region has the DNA TGTGCCAGCAGTGTGAAGGCCCAGCCCCAGCATTTT. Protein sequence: CASSVKAQPQHF. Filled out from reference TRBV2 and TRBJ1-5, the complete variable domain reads EPEVTQTPSHQVTQMGQEVILRCVPISNHLYFYWYRQILGQKVEFLVSFYNNEISEKSEIFDDQFSVERPDGSNFTLKIRSTKLEDSAMYFCASSVKAQPQHFGDGTRLSIL.

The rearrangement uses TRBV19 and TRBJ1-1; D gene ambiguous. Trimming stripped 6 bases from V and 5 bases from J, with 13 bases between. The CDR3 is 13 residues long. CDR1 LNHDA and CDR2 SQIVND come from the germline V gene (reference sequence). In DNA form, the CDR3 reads TGTGCCAGTAGCAGGTGGCTGGCGACTGAAGCTTTCTTT. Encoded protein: CASSRWLATEAFF. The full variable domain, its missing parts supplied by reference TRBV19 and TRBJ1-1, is DGGITQSPKYLFRKEGQNVTLSCEQNLNHDAMYWYRQDPGQGLRLIYYSQIVNDFQKGDIAEGYSVSREKKESFPLTVTSAQKNPTAFYLCASSRWLATEAFFGQGTRLTVV.

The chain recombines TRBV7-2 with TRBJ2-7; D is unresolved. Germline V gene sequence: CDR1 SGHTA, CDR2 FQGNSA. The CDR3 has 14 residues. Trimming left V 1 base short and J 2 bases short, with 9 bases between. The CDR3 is CASSLERGTYEQYF. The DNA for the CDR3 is TGTGCCAGCAGCTTAGAGCGCGGCACCTACGAGCAGTACTTC.

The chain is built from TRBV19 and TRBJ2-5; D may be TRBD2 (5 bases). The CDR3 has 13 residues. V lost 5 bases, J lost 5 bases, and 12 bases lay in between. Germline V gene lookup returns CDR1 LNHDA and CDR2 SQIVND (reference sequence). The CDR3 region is CASSRLRDETQYF. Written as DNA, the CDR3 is TGTGCCAGTAGTCGACTACGGGATGAGACCCAGTACTTC.

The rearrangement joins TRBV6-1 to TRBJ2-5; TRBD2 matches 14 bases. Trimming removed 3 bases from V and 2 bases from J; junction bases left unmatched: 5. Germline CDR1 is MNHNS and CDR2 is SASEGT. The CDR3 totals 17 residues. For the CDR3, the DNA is TGTGCCAGCAGTGACCCCGGGACTAGCGGGGGTCAAGAGACCCAGTACTTC. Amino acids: CASSDPGTSGGQETQYF.

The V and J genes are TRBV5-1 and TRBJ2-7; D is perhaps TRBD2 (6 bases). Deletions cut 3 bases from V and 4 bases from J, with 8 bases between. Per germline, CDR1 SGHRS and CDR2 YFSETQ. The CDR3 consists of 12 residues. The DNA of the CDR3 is TGCGCCAGCAGCTGGGGGGATTACGAGCAGTACTTC. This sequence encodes CASSWGDYEQYF.

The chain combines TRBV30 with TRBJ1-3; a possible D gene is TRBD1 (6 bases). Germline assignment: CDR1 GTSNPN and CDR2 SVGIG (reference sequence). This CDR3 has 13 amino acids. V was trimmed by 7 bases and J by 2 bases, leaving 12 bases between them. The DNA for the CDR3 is TGTGCCTCCTCAAGGGGGGCTGGAAACACCATATATTTT. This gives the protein CASSRGAGNTIYF.

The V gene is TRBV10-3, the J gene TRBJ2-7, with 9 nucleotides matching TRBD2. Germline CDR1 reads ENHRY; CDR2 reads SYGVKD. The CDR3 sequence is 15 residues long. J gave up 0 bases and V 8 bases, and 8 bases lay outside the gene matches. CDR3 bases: TGTGCCATCGGAGCTAGCGGGGTGAGCTCCTACGAGCAGTACTTC. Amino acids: CAIGASGVSSYEQYF.

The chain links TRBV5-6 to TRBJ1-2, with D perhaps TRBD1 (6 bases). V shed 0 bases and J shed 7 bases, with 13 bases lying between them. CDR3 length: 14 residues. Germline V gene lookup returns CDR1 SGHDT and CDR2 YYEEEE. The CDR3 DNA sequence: TGTGCCAGCAGCTTGGAAGGGGGAATTGGTGGCTACACCTTC. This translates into CASSLEGGIGGYTF.

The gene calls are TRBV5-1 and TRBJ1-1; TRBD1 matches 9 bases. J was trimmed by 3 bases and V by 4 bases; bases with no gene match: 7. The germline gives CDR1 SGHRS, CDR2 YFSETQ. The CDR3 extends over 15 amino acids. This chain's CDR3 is CASSREGQGDTEAFF. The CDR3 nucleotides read TGCGCCAGCAGCAGGGAGGGACAGGGAGACACTGAAGCTTTCTTT.

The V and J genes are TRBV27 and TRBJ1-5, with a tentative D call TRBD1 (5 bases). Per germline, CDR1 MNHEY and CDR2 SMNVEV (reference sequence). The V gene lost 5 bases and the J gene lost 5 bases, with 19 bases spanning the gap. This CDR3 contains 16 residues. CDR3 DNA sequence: TGTGCCAGCAGTCCCCAAGGGCACCTGGGGGATCAGCCCCAGCATTTT. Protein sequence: CASSPQGHLGDQPQHF.

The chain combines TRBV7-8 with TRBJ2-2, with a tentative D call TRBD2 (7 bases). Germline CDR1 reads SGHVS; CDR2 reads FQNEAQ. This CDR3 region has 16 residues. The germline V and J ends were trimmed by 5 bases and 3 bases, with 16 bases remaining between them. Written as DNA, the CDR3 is TGTGCCAGCAGCGCACGACGCGGGGGCCACACCGGGGAGCTGTTTTTT. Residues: CASSARRGGHTGELFF.

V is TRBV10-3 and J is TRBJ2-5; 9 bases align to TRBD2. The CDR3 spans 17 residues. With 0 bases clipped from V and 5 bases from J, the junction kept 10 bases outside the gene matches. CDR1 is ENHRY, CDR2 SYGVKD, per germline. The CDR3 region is CAISESAAGGRDETQYF. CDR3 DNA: TGTGCCATCAGTGAGTCGGCGGCGGGGGGGCGTGATGAGACCCAGTACTTC.

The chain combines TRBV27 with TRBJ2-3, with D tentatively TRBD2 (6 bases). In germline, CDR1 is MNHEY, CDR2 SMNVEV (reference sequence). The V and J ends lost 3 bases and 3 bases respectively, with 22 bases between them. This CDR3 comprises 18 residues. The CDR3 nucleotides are TGTGCCAGCAGTTTGCCGTCCAGGAGCGGGCAGAGGACAGATACGCAGTATTTT. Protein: CASSLPSRSGQRTDTQYF.

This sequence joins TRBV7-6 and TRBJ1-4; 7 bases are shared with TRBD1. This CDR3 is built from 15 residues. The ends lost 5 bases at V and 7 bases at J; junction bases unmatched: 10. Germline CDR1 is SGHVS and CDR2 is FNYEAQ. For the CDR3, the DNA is TGTGCCAGCAGCCCGACGACAGGGTGGGGTGAAAAACTGTTTTTT. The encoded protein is CASSPTTGWGEKLFF.

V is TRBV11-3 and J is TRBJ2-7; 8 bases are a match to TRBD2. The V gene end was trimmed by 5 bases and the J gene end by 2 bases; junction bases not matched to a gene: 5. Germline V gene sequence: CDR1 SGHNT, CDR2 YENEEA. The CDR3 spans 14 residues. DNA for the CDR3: TGTGCCAGCAGCCCGCCGGGGGGGGCCTACGAGCAGTACTTC. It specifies CASSPPGGAYEQYF.

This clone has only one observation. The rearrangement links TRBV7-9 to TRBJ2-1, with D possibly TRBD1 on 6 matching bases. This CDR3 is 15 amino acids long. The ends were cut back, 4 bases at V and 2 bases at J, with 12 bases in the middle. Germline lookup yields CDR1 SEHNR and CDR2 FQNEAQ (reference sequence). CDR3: CASSSAAGAYNEQFF. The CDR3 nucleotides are TGTGCCAGCAGCTCGGCGGCAGGGGCCTACAATGAGCAGTTCTTC.

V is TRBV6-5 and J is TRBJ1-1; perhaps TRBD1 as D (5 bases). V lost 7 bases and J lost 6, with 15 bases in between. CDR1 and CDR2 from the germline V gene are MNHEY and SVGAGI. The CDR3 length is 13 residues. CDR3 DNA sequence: TGTGCCAGCAAGGGACCAGGGATACCTGAAGCTTTCTTT. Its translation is CASKGPGIPEAFF.

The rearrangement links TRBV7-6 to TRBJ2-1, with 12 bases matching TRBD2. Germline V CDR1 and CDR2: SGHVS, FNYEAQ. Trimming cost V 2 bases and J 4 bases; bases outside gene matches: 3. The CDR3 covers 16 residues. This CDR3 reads CASSLLTSGGYNEQFF. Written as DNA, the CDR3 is TGTGCCAGCAGCTTACTGACTAGCGGGGGATACAATGAGCAGTTCTTC.